This T cell receptor beta chain was found in a study of blood T cell repertoires in COVID-19. Study summary: Sources were T cells, B-cell-depleted T cells, or PBMCs; the material itself was cDNA or gDNA.

Germline V lookup: CDR1 SNHLY, CDR2 FYNNEI. The V end lost 8 bases, the J end lost 0 bases, and 17 bases lay between the germline ends. The CDR3 is 15 residues long. TCRdb keeps only in-frame clones here, not all; method: immunoSEQ multiplex PCR. The sample includes about 270,000 clones, approximately 91% of them seen just once. This clonotype was obtained from a woman aged 40 to 50 with acute COVID-19. The chain couples TRBV2 to TRBJ2-7; maybe TRBD1 (6 bases). Material for sequencing was PBMCs or T cells enriched from blood (not recorded which). CDR3: CASQRNREYSYEQYF. The CDR3 region has the DNA TGTGCCAGCCAACGAAACAGGGAGTACTCCTACGAGCAGTACTTC.